The 8 T cell receptor beta chains below come from one sample, sequenced in a study of T cells expressing NK-cell markers. TCRdb reanalyzed the 5' RACE reads, giving one entry per CDR3 protein sequence and no DNA. The listing contains about 160,000 distinct CDR3 sequences. The sequenced material came from blood T cells: a sorted CD56 or NKG2C T cell subset, CD4+ or CD8+ T cells, or bulk PBMC T cells (not recorded which). The receptors shown here come from a woman between 18 and 75 years old in good health.

V is TRBV20-1 and J is TRBJ1-5; the TCRdb call, TRBD1, lacks DNA for checking. This CDR3 region has 14 residues. Germline-derived CDR1 and CDR2 are DFQATT and SNEGSKA (reference sequence). Here the CDR3 reads CSARAWDSNQPQHF.

The rearrangement joins TRBV7-3 to TRBJ2-1. Germline CDR1 is SGHTA and CDR2 is FQGTGA. The CDR3 loop spans 14 amino acids. The CDR3 is CASSSNPSVGEQFF.

This chain connects TRBV7-2 to TRBJ1-5; as DNA is missing, the TRBD1 call by TCRdb cannot be tested. CDR3 size: 14 residues. Germline-derived CDR1 and CDR2 are SGHTA and FQGNSA. This CDR3 is CASSLGAGLQPQHF.

This chain joins TRBV20-1 and TRBJ2-5; TCRdb indicates TRBD1, and absent DNA this call remains unverified. The CDR3 is made up of 14 amino acids. The germline V gene has CDR1 DFQATT and CDR2 SNEGSKA (reference sequence). CDR3: CSARAGRGTETQYF.

The chain is built from TRBV4-1 and TRBJ2-7; the D call of TRBD1 rests on TCRdb alone, since no DNA is present to check it. The CDR3 is made up of 15 amino acids. Germline CDR1 MGHRA, CDR2 YSYEKL. CDR3 residues: CASSQDSTGTYEQYF.

The J gene is TRBJ1-4, the V gene TRBV7-9. Per the germline V gene, CDR1 is SEHNR and CDR2 is FQNEAQ (reference sequence). The CDR3 has 15 residues. This chain's CDR3 is CASSLPALTNEKLFF. Based on the CDR3 plus reference TRBV7-9 and TRBJ1-4, the full variable domain is DTGVSQNPRHKITKRGQNVTFRCDPISEHNRLYWYRQTLGQGPEFLTYFQNEAQLEKSRLLSDRFSAERPKGSFSTLEIQRTEQGDSAMYLCASSLPALTNEKLFFGSGTQLSVL.

The chain employs TRBV10-3 and TRBJ1-1. The germline gives CDR1 ENHRY, CDR2 SYGVKD. CDR3 length: 13 amino acids. The chain's CDR3 is CAISDEVNTEAFF.

The chain carries TRBV11-2 and TRBJ2-1. The length of the CDR3 is 13 residues. Germline V gene lookup returns CDR1 SGHAT and CDR2 FQNNGV. The CDR3 loop is CASSLARVGEQFF.